Following are 9 T cell receptor beta chains from one sample sequenced in a study of breast tumors, draining lymph nodes, adjacent tissues. MiXCR, run by TCRdb on the multiplex PCR reads, gives a single entry per CDR3 protein. Among some 170,000 distinct CDR3 sequences, 25% to 40% were seen once, and the ten largest hold 3.8%. The lymph nodes were axillary draining lymph nodes from breast cancer patients. Sequenced material: axillary lymph node tissue. The receptor source for this set is a female donor with breast cancer. Some clones in this sample may be carry-over from other donors' samples.

This clonotype was picked up many times. The DNA of the CDR3 is TGTGCCAGCAGAATGGCGGGGTCTGGAAACACCATATATTTT. It translates to CASRMAGSGNTIYF. The chain combines TRBV12-3 or TRBV12-4 with TRBJ1-3; no clear D gene. V was clipped by 6 bases and J by 1 base, with 10 bases between them. CDR3 size: 14 residues.

This clonotype came up a few times. This may stem from a read error, because a much larger clone lies one nucleotide away. The chain combines TRBV20-1 with TRBJ2-7; 12 bases are shared with TRBD2. Germline CDR1 and CDR2: DFQATT and SNEGSKA (reference sequence). V was pared by 1 base and J by 6 bases, with 7 bases of the junction left unmatched. The CDR3 covers 15 residues. The CDR3 bases are TGCAGTGCTAGAGGTCGGACTAGCGGGACGGCCGAGCAGTACTTC. Its protein is CSARGRTSGTAEQYF.

This clonotype was counted at least ten times. The chain uses TRBV6-4 and TRBJ2-3, with D possibly called TRBD1 or TRBD2 (5 bases each). The V and J ends lost 6 bases and 2 bases respectively, with 12 bases between them. The CDR3 consists of 14 residues. CDR1 and CDR2 (germline): MRHNA, SNTAGT. The CDR3, as DNA: TGTGCCAGCAGAGCCGGGGCCTACACAGATACGCAGTATTTT. This encodes CASRAGAYTDTQYF.

The V call is TRBV5-1, the J call TRBJ1-2, with TRBD1 as a possible D gene (6 bases). Germline V lookup: CDR1 SGHRS, CDR2 YFSETQ. There are 14 residues in the CDR3. Trimming stripped 4 bases from V and 11 bases from J, with 21 bases between. Here the CDR3 DNA reads TGCGCCAGCAGCCAGTCGGGGGCGTATGGAGGGTACACCTTC. It specifies CASSQSGAYGGYTF. The full variable domain, with the rest looked up from reference TRBV5-1 and TRBJ1-2, is KAGVTQTPRYLIKTRGQQVTLSCSPISGHRSVSWYQQTPGQGLQFLFEYFSETQRNKGNFPGRFSGRQFSNSRSEMNVSTLELGDSALYLCASSQSGAYGGYTFGSGTRLTVV.

V is TRBV2 and J is TRBJ2-4; D perhaps matches TRBD1 (9 bases). The CDR3 extends over 19 amino acids. Between the trimmed V and J ends, which lost 4 bases and 0 bases, there was a span of 22 bases. CDR1 and CDR2 (germline): SNHLY, FYNNEI. CDR3 loop: CASSAGQGRREGAKNIQYF. CDR3 nucleotides: TGTGCCAGCAGTGCGGGACAGGGAAGACGGGAGGGAGCCAAAAACATTCAGTACTTC.

There are many counts of this clonotype. The CDR3 DNA reads as TGTGCCAGCAGTTTAACTTACCAATATCAGCCCCAGCATTTT. This encodes CASSLTYQYQPQHF. The chain links TRBV28 to TRBJ1-5; D unresolved. V was shortened by 2 bases and J by 5 bases, with 10 bases between the two germline ends. The CDR3 has 14 residues. Germline V gene lookup returns CDR1 MDHEN and CDR2 SYDVKM.

This clonotype was seen repeatedly, ten times or more. Written as DNA, the CDR3 is TGTGCCAGCAGCAAGCCCGGGGAGACCCAGTACTTC. Its protein product is CASSKPGETQYF. The rearrangement links TRBV7-3 to TRBJ2-5, with no clear D. The germline V gene has CDR1 SGHTA and CDR2 FQGTGA. Trimming stripped 5 bases from V and 5 bases from J, with 9 bases between. The CDR3 sequence is 12 residues long.

In this sample, this clonotype turned up many times. The chain joins TRBV7-3 to TRBJ2-7; D may match TRBD1 or TRBD2 (5 bases each). CDR3 length: 15 amino acids. The V end lost 3 bases, the J end lost 3 bases, and 15 bases lay between the germline ends. In germline, CDR1 is SGHTA, CDR2 FQGTGA. The CDR3 DNA reads TGTGCCAGCAGCTTCTCCTCGGGGCCCAACTACGAGCAGTACTTC. Its protein product is CASSFSSGPNYEQYF.

The chain has TRBV28 and TRBJ1-5; 9 bases match TRBD1. There are 16 residues in the CDR3. The J segment lost 6 bases and the V segment lost 7 bases, leaving 13 bases of the junction unmatched. The germline gives CDR1 MDHEN, CDR2 SYDVKM. The DNA for the CDR3 is TGTGCCAGCACCGAGGACAGGGGTGGGGGAGGTCAGCCCCAGCATTTT. It translates to CASTEDRGGGGQPQHF.